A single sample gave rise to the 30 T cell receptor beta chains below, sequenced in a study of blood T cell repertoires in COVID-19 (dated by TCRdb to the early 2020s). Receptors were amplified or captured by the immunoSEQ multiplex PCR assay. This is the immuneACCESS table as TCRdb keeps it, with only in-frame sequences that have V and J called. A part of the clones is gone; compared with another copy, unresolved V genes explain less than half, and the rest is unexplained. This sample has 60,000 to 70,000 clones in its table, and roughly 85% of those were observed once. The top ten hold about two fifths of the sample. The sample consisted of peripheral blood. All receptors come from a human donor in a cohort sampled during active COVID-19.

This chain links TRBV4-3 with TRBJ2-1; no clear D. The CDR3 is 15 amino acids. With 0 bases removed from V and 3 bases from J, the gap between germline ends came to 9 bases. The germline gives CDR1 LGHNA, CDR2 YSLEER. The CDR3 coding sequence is TGCGCCAGCAGCCAAGACCTTAGCAGCTACAATGAGCAGTTCTTC. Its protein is CASSQDLSSYNEQFF.

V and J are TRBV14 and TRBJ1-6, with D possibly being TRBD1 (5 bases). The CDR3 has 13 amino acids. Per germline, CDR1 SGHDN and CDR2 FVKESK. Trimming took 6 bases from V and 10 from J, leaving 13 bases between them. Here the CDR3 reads CASSRQTYSPLHF. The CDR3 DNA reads TGTGCCAGCAGTCGACAGACTTACTCACCCCTCCACTTT.

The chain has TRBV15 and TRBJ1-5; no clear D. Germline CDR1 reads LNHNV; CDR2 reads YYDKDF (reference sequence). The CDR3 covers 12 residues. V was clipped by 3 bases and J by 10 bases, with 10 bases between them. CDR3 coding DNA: TGTGCCACCAGCAGGGAGGGTTCACCCCAGCATTTT. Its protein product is CATSREGSPQHF.

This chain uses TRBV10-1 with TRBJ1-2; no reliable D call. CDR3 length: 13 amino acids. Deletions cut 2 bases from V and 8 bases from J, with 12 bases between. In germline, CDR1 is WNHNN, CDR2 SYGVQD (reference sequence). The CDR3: CASSEDTVRGYTF. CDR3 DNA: TGCGCCAGCAGTGAGGACACGGTCAGGGGCTACACCTTC.

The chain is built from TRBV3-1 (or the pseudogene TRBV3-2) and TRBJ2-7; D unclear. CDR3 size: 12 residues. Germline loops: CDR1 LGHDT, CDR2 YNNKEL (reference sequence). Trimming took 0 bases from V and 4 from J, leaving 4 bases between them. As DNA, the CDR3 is TGTGCCAGCAGCCAAGATATGTACGAGCAGTACTTC. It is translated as CASSQDMYEQYF.

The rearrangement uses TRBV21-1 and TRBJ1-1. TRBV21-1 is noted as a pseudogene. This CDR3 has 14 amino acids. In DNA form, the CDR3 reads TGTGCCAGCAGCAAAGCTCGGGGTGGCACTGAAGCTTTCTTT. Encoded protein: CASSKARGGTEAFF.

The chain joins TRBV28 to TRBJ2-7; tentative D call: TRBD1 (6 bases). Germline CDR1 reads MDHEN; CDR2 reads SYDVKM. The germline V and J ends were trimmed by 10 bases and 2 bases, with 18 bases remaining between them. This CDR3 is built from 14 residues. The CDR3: CATDTGYGPYEQYF. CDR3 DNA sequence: TGTGCCACGGACACAGGGTACGGGCCCTACGAGCAGTACTTC.

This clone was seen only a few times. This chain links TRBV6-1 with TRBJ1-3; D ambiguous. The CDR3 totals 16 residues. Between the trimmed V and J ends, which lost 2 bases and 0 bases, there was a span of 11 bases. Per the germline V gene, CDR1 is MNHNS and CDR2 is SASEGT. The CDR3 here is CASSESVAGSGNTIYF. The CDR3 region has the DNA TGTGCCAGCAGTGAATCGGTGGCAGGCTCTGGAAACACCATATATTTT.

The CDR3 bases are TGTGCCAGCAGCCAATTAAACCCCGACAGGACAAATTCACCCCTCCACTTT. Amino acids: CASSQLNPDRTNSPLHF. V usage is TRBV5-5 and J usage is TRBJ1-6; the D gene is possibly TRBD1 (6 bases). The CDR3 is made up of 17 amino acids. The V end was cut by 4 bases, the J end by 7 bases, with 21 bases between. Germline CDR1 and CDR2: SGHKS and YYEKEE (reference sequence).

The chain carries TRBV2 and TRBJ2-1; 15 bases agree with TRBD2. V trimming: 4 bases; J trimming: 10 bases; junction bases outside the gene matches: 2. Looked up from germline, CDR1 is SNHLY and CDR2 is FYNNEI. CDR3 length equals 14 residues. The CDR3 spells CASSGTSGGAEQFF. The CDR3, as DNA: TGTGCCAGCAGTGGGACTAGCGGGGGGGCGGAGCAGTTCTTC.

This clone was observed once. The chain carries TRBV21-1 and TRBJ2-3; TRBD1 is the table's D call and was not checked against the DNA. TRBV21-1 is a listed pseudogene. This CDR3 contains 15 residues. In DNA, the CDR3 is TGTGCCAGCAGCAGAAAGACAGAGGGCACAGATACGCAGTATTTT. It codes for CASSRKTEGTDTQYF.

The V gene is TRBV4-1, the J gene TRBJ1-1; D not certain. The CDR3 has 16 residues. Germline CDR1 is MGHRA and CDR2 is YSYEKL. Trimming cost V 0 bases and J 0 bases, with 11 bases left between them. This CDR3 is CASSQEVETLNTEAFF. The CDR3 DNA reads TGCGCCAGCAGCCAAGAAGTCGAGACACTGAACACTGAAGCTTTCTTT.

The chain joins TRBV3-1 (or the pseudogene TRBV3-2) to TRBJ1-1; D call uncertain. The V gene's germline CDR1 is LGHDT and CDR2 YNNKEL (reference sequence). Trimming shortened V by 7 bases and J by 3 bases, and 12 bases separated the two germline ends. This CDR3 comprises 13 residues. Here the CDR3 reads CASTHGVDTEAFF. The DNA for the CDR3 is TGTGCCAGCACCCACGGGGTTGACACTGAAGCTTTCTTT.

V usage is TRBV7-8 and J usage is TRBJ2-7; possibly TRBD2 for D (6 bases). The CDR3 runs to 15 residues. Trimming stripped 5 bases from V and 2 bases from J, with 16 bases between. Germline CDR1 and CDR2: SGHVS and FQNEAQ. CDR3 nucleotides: TGTGCCAGCAGCCGAGGACCAGGCGGGACCTACGAGCAGTACTTC. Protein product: CASSRGPGGTYEQYF.

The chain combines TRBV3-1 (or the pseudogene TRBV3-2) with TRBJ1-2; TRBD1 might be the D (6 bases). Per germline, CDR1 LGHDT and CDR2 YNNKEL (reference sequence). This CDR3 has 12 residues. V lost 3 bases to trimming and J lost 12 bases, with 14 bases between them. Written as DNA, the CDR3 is TGTGCCAGCAGCCAGATCAGGGGTCTTCACACCTTC. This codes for CASSQIRGLHTF.

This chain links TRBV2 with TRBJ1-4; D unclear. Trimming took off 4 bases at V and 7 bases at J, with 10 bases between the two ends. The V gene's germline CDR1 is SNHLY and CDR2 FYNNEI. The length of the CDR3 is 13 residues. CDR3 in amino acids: CASSVQSGEKLFF. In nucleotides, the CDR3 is TGTGCCAGCAGTGTTCAAAGCGGTGAAAAACTGTTTTTT.

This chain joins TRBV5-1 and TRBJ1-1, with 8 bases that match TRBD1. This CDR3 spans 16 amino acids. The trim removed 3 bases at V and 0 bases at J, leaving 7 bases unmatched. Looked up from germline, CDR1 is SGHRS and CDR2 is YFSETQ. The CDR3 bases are TGCGCCAGCAGCTCGGTTTCACAGGGGGTGAACACTGAAGCTTTCTTT. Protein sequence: CASSSVSQGVNTEAFF.

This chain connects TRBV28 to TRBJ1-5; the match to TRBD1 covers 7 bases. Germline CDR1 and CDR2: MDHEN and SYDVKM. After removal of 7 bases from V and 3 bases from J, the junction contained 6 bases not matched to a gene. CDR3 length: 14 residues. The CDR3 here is CASTRGQINQPQHF. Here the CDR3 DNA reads TGTGCCAGCACCCGGGGACAGATCAATCAGCCCCAGCATTTT.

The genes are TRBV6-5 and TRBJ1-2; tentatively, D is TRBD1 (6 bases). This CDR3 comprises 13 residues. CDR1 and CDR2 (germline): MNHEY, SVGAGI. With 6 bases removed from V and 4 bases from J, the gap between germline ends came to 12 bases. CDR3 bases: TGTGCCAGCAGCCACAGGGAGGGCTATGGCTACACCTTC. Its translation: CASSHREGYGYTF.

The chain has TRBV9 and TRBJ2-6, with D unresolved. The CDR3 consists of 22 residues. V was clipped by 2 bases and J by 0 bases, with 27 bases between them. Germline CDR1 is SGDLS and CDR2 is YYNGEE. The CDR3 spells CASSVSHGLRGSSRSGANVLTF. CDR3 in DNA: TGTGCCAGCAGCGTGAGTCACGGGTTACGCGGCAGCTCCCGCTCTGGGGCCAACGTCCTGACTTTC.

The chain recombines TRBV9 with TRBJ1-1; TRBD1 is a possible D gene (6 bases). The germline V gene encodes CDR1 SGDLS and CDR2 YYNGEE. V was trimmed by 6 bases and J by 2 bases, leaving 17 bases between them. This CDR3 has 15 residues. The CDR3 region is CASTRTIGGNTEAFF. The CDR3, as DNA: TGTGCCAGCACCCGCACCATTGGGGGCAACACTGAAGCTTTCTTT.

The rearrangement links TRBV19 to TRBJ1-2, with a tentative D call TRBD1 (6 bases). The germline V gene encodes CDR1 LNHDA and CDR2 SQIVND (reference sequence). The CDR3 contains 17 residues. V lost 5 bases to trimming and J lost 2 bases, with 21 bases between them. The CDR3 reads CASSALWEQGMNYGYTF. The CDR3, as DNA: TGTGCCAGTAGTGCCCTATGGGAACAGGGTATGAACTATGGCTACACCTTC.

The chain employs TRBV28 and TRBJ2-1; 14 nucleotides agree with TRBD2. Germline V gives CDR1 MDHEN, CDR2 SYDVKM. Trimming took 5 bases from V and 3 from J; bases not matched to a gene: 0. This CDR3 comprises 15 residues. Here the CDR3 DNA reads TGTGCCAGCAGTGGGACTAGCGGGGGCTACAATGAGCAGTTCTTC. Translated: CASSGTSGGYNEQFF.

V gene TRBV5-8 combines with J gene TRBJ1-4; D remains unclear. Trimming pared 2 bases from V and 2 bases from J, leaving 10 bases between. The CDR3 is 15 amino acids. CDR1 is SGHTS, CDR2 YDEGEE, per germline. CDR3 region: CASSLFYGTNEKLFF. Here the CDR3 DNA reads TGTGCCAGCAGCTTATTCTACGGGACTAATGAAAAACTGTTTTTT.

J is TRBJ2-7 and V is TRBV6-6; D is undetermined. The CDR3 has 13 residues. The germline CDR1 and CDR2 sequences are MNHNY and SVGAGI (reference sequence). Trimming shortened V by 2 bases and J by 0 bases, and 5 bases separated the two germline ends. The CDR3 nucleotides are TGTGCCAGCAGTTACAGGAGCTCCTACGAGCAGTACTTC. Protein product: CASSYRSSYEQYF.

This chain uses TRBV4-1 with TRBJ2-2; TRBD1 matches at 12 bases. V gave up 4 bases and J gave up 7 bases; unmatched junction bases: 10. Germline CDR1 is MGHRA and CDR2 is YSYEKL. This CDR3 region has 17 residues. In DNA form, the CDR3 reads TGCGCCAGCAGCCCATGGGGGGGACAGGGGGCAAACGGGGAGCTGTTTTTT. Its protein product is CASSPWGGQGANGELFF.

This CDR3 is CASRRGDSNQPQHF. The CDR3 DNA sequence: TGTGCCAGCAGGCGGGGTGATAGCAATCAGCCCCAGCATTTT. The chain has TRBV2 and TRBJ1-5; the D is unclear. The V gene's germline CDR1 is SNHLY and CDR2 FYNNEI. V shed 6 bases and J shed 0 bases, with 9 bases lying between them. This CDR3 has 14 amino acids.

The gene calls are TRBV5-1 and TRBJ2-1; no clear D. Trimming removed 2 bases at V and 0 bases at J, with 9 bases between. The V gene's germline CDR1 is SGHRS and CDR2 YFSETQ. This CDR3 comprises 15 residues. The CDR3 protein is CASSFGSSSYNEQFF. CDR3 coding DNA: TGCGCCAGCAGCTTCGGGTCCAGCTCCTACAATGAGCAGTTCTTC.

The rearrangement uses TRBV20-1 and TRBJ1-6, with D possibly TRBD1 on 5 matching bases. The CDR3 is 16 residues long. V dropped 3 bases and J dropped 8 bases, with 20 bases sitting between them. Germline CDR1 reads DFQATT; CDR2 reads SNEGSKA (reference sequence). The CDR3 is CSASFGDGGLDSPLHF. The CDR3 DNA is TGCAGTGCTAGTTTCGGAGACGGGGGACTGGATTCACCCCTCCACTTT.

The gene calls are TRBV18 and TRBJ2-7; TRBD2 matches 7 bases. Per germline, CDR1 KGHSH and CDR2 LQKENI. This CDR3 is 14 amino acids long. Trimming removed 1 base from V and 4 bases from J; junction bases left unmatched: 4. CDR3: CASSPRGSVYEQYF. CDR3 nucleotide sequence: TGTGCCAGCTCACCACGCGGGAGTGTATACGAGCAGTACTTC. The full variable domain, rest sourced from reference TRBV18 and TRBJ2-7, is NAGVMQNPRHLVRRRGQEARLRCSPMKGHSHVYWYRQLPEEGLKFMVYLQKENIIDESGMPKERFSAEFPKEGPSILRIQQVVRGDSAAYFCASSPRGSVYEQYFGPGTRLTVT.